The rows below give T cell receptor beta chains drawn from one sample of a study of blood T cell repertoires in COVID-19. The repertoire was sequenced with immunoSEQ multiplex PCR; TCRdb's copy has only in-frame clones and lacks some. The sample holds some 180,000 clones, around 85% seen once. The specimen sequenced was PBMCs or T cells enriched from blood (not recorded which). The receptors stem from a middle-aged man who had recovered from COVID-19. Each CDR3 is given with its conserved first and last residue. Only part of the rows carry a size: once, few, many, or a class if the clone is expanded.

j_gene: TRBJ1-3
v_gene: TRBV19
abundance: .
CDR3aa: CASSYGNTIYF

j_gene: TRBJ1-1
v_gene: TRBV5-1
abundance: .
CDR3aa: CASSLAGVGTEAFF

j_gene: TRBJ1-6
v_gene: TRBV30
abundance: .
CDR3aa: CAWIREGNSPLHF

j_gene: TRBJ2-3
v_gene: TRBV27
abundance: .
CDR3aa: CASSLRQGSSTDTQYF

j_gene: TRBJ1-6
v_gene: TRBV5-4
abundance: .
CDR3aa: CASSFDRMSNSPLHF

j_gene: TRBJ2-4
v_gene: TRBV28
abundance: .
CDR3aa: CASTSGAKNIQYF

j_gene: TRBJ2-7
v_gene: TRBV20-1
abundance: once
CDR3aa: CSASVLRDYEQYF

j_gene: TRBJ1-1
v_gene: TRBV3-1/TRBV3-2
abundance: .
CDR3aa: CASSQLYANTEAFF

j_gene: TRBJ2-2
v_gene: TRBV19
abundance: .
CDR3aa: CASSMRGTGSTGELFF

j_gene: TRBJ2-1
v_gene: TRBV28
abundance: .
CDR3aa: CASSDRGEQFF

j_gene: TRBJ2-5
v_gene: TRBV25-1
abundance: .
CDR3aa: CASSEGGSGETQYF